Sequencing of this T cell receptor (beta chain) was carried out in a study of blood T cell repertoires in COVID-19. Study-wide context: From the United States, Italy and Spain came samples of acute and convalescent COVID-19. PBMCs, B-cell-depleted T cells, or T cells were the source of the cDNA or gDNA that made up the material.

Original processing methods: The assay estimated nucleated cells by amplifying reference gene primers. Sequencing used immunoSEQ multiplex PCR; TCRdb keeps in-frame clones, though not all of them. That table supplies the V and J calls and clone size; D and trimming were determined from the DNA. Among 85,000 to 130,000 clones, approximately 85% were seen once, and the ten largest hold 4% to 5.5%. Trimming cost V 7 bases and J 1 base; bases outside gene matches: 7. Germline values: CDR1 MNHEY, CDR2 SVGAGI. CDR3 size: 15 residues. The chain is built from TRBV6-5 and TRBJ1-5, with TRBD1 matching over 7 bases. Sequences were obtained from peripheral blood. The receptor was derived from a man aged 55 to 70 with acute or convalescent COVID-19. CDR3 bases: TGTGCCAGCATCACAGGGGTAGAGAGCAATCAGCCCCAGCATTTT. Residues: CASITGVESNQPQHF.